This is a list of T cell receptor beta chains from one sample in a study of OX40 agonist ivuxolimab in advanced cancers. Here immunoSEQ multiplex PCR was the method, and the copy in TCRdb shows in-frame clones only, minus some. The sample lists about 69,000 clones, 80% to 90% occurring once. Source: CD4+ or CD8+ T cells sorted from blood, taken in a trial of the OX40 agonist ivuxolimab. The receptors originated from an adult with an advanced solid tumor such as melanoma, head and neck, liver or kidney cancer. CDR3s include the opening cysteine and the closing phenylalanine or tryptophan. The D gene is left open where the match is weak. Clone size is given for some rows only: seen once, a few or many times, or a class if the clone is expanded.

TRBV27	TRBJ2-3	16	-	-	CASSLIEKFSTDTQYF	TGTGCCAGCAGTTTAATCGAGAAATTCAGCACAGATACGCAGTATTTT
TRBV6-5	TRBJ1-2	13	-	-	CASSVEVNYGYTF	TGTGCCAGCTCTGTCGAGGTTAACTATGGCTACACCTTC
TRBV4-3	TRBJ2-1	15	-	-	CASSQDSHFYNEQFF	TGCGCCAGCAGCCAAGACAGTCACTTCTACAATGAGCAGTTCTTC
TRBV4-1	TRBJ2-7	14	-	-	CASSQVGSPHEQYF	TGCGCCAGCAGCCAAGTCGGCAGTCCCCACGAGCAGTACTTC
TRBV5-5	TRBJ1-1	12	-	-	CASSLLGNEAFF	TGTGCCAGCAGCTTACTAGGGAATGAAGCTTTCTTT
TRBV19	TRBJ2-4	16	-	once	CASSIGTRGGKNIQYF	TGTGCCAGTAGTATAGGGACAAGGGGAGGCAAAAACATTCAGTACTTC
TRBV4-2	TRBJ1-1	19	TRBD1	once	CASSQYPGQGTTSGTEAFF	TGTGCCAGCAGCCAATATCCGGGACAGGGGACGACGAGCGGCACTGAAGCTTTCTTT
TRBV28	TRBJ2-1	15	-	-	CASTWGGAVSNEQFF	TGTGCCAGCACCTGGGGCGGAGCAGTAAGCAATGAGCAGTTCTTC
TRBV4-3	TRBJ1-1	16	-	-	CASSQVKLAGNTEAFF	TGCGCCAGCAGCCAAGTCAAACTAGCTGGGAACACTGAAGCTTTCTTT
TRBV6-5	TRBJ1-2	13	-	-	CASSYSPSFGYTF	TGTGCCAGCAGTTACTCCCCCAGCTTTGGCTACACCTTC
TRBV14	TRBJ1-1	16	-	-	CASSQETPGLPLGAFF	TGTGCCAGCAGCCAAGAAACCCCGGGACTACCTTTGGGGGCTTTCTTT
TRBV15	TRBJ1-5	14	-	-	CATSRDRGHQPQHF	TGTGCCACCAGCAGAGACAGGGGTCACCAGCCCCAGCATTTT
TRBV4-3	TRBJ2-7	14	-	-	CASSQGSSSYEQYF	TGCGCCAGCAGCCAAGGGTCCAGCTCCTACGAGCAGTACTTC
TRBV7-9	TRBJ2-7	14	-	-	CASSLPGALYEQYF	TGTGCCAGCAGCTTACCGGGAGCTCTGTACGAGCAGTACTTC
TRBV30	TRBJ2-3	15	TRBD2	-	CAWSESGGATDTQYF	TGTGCCTGGAGTGAGAGCGGGGGGGCGACAGATACGCAGTATTTT
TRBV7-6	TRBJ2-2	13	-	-	CASSLDFTGELFF	TGTGCCAGCAGCTTAGATTTCACCGGGGAGCTGTTTTTT
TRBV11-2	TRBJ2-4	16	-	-	CASTLTATLAKNIQYF	TGTGCCAGCACCCTTACAGCCACTCTAGCCAAAAACATTCAGTACTTC
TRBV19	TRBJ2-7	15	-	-	CASSTGTARTYEQYF	TGTGCCAGTAGTACGGGGACTGCGAGAACCTACGAGCAGTACTTC
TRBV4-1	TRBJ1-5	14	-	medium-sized	CASSQDMGNQPQHF	TGCGCCAGCAGCCAAGATATGGGCAATCAGCCCCAGCATTTT
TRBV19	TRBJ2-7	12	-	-	CASSMSGFEQYF	TGTGCCAGTAGTATGTCAGGGTTCGAGCAGTACTTC
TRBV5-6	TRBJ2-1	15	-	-	CASSPGLSSYNEQFF	TGTGCCAGCAGCCCCGGACTAAGCTCCTACAATGAGCAGTTCTTC
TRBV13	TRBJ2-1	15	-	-	CASSLRGGGHNEQFF	TGTGCCAGCAGCTTACGAGGGGGAGGACACAATGAGCAGTTCTTC
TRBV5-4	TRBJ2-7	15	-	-	CASSLVQGPSYEQYF	TGTGCCAGCAGCTTGGTTCAGGGGCCCTCCTACGAGCAGTACTTC
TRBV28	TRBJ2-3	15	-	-	CASSLLGGSTDTQYF	TGTGCCAGCAGTTTGCTAGGAGGCTCAACAGATACGCAGTATTTT
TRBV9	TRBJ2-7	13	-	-	CASSDQDENEQYF	TGTGCCAGCAGCGATCAAGACGAGAACGAGCAGTACTTC
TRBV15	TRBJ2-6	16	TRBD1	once	CATSRETGVGANVLTF	TGTGCCACCAGCAGAGAGACAGGGGTCGGGGCCAACGTCCTGACTTTC
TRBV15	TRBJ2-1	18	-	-	CATSSPAGLSYSYNEQFF	TGTGCCACCAGCAGCCCTGCGGGGTTATCGTACTCCTACAATGAGCAGTTCTTC